This TCR beta chain emerged from a study of CD8+CD57+ T cells in acquired aplastic anemia. On the study more broadly: Across the sorted CD4+ and CD8+ cells, DNA amounts averaged roughly 3 ug. Regarding the study as a whole: In common between the patients and the controls were approximately 28 CD8+ CDR3 sequences. CD8+ Simpson's diversity in patients was not significantly different from that in controls.

About this clonotype itself: The antigen is not known. At one of its ends the junction is not consistent with the germline gene, which may arise from a read error.

Both TCR beta VDJ combination and CDR3 sequence profiling were carried out. Genomic DNA was the template for this profiling. MiXCR, run by TCRdb on the reads, gives a single entry per CDR3 protein. Of 150,000 to 200,000 distinct CDR3 sequences listed, around half are singletons. The authors sequenced patients whose flow cytometry had shown CD8+CD57+ cell expansion. Therapy had not been given to patients before blood sampling. The sequencing input was sorted CD4+, CD8+, or CD8+CD57+ T cells (not recorded which) from PBMCs. The source of this sequence is a human donor with aplastic anemia.

CDR3 sequence: CASSQPGQGADEQYF. The CDR3 region has the DNA TGCGCCAGCAGTCAACCGGGACAGGGGGCCGACGAGCAGTACTTC. V gene TRBV2 combines with J gene TRBJ2-7; 12 bases are shared with TRBD1. Per the germline V gene, CDR1 is SNHLY and CDR2 is FYNNEI. There are 15 residues in the CDR3.